These 9 T cell receptor beta chains were sequenced from one sample in a study of CD8+CD57+ T cells in acquired aplastic anemia. All patients picked for sequencing had shown, by flow cytometry, an expansion of CD8+CD57+ cells. Genomic DNA provided the template from which TCR beta VDJ and CDR3 profiles were obtained. TCRdb recomputed calls from the reads with MiXCR, one row per CDR3 protein. The table includes 310,000 or so distinct CDR3 sequences, around three fifths detected once. The sample comprised sorted CD4+, CD8+, or CD8+CD57+ T cells (not recorded which) from PBMCs. The source is a human donor with aplastic anemia.

In this sample, this clonotype turned up once. The chain is built from TRBV2 and TRBJ2-4; D not certain. Trimming removed 5 bases at V and 15 bases at J, with 17 bases between. CDR1 SNHLY and CDR2 FYNNEI come from the germline V gene. The CDR3 is made up of 12 amino acids. CDR3 DNA sequence: TGTGCCAGCAGTCTCCTCTCCGGGTTCGCGTACTTC. Translation gives CASSLLSGFAYF.

The J gene is TRBJ2-1, the V gene TRBV7-9, with D possibly TRBD2 on 6 matching bases. This CDR3 region has 13 residues. The V end was cut by 6 bases, the J end by 10 bases, with 16 bases between. The V gene's germline CDR1 is SEHNR and CDR2 FQNEAQ (reference sequence). CDR3 nucleotide sequence: TGTGCCAGCAGTTTCGATAGCGGCGTCGAGCAGTTCTTC. The encoded protein is CASSFDSGVEQFF.

This clonotype came up many times. The chain combines TRBV5-1 with TRBJ2-1; 7 bases map to TRBD1. The V segment lost 3 bases and the J segment 6 bases; nucleotides outside the gene matches: 12. The CDR3 runs 16 residues. Germline-derived CDR1 and CDR2 are SGHRS and YFSETQ. The CDR3 here is CASSYLRGTIGNEQFF. CDR3 nucleotides: TGCGCCAGCAGCTACCTCAGGGGGACGATTGGCAATGAGCAGTTCTTC.

In DNA, the CDR3 is TGTGCCAGTAGTATTATAAGGTCTCAGCCCCAGCATTTT. It translates to CASSIIRSQPQHF. The chain joins TRBV19 to TRBJ1-5; D gene unclear. CDR1 is LNHDA, CDR2 SQIVND, per germline (reference sequence). There are 13 residues in the CDR3. V lost 3 bases, J lost 6 bases, and 9 bases lay in between.

A remark on this clonotype: This could be a read error, since a much larger clone is one nucleotide away. The genes are TRBV2 and TRBJ1-5; 8 bases match TRBD1. The CDR3 length is 15 residues. The germline V gene has CDR1 SNHLY and CDR2 FYNNEI. The CDR3 DNA reads TGTGCCAGCAGCCCGACGCAGGGGGCCAATCAGCCCCAGCGTTTT. Translation gives CASSPTQGANQPQRF.

A remark on this clonotype: An end of the junction differs from the germline gene, which may be a read error. The chain joins TRBV7-9 to TRBJ2-5; 10 bases line up with TRBD1. CDR3 length: 16 amino acids. CDR1 and CDR2 from the germline V gene are SEHNR and FQNEAQ (reference sequence). Here the CDR3 reads CASSLLTGTGEETQYF. The CDR3 DNA sequence: TGCGCCAGCAGTCTTCTTACCGGGACAGGGGAAGAGACCCAGTACTTC. Drawing the rest from reference TRBV7-9 and TRBJ2-5, the complete variable domain is DTGVSQNPRHKITKRGQNVTFRCDPISEHNRLYWYRQTLGQGPEFLTYFQNEAQLEKSRLLSDRFSAERPKGSFSTLEIQRTEQGDSAMYLCASSLLTGTGEETQYFGPGTRLLVL.

Of note for this clonotype: The conserved phenylalanine or tryptophan normally closing the CDR3 is absent here, so this likely arose from a read error. It is unclear where the CDR3 begins or ends on the DNA, so no DNA is shown, and the CDR3 is as TCRdb lists it. The CDR3 loop reads CSATGLAGVGPPTSST. This chain joins TRBV20-1 and TRBJ2-7; TRBD2 reflects the table's D call only, with no check against the DNA. Inclusive of both ends, the CDR3 amounts to 16 amino acids. Germline values: CDR1 DFQATT, CDR2 SNEGSKA (reference sequence).

The sample holds one count of this clonotype. The chain couples TRBV20-1 to TRBJ2-3, with D possibly matching TRBD2 (5 bases). This CDR3 is 13 amino acids long. The V gene lost 8 bases and the J gene lost 2 bases, with 14 bases spanning the gap. Germline V gene lookup returns CDR1 DFQATT and CDR2 SNEGSKA (reference sequence). The CDR3 reads CSIRGSVTDTQYF. The CDR3 DNA follows: TGCAGTATAAGAGGGAGTGTCACAGATACGCAGTATTTT.

The rearrangement uses TRBV7-4 and TRBJ1-4; 7 bases line up with TRBD1. The assigned J gene may be wrong: the sequence end matches TRBJ2-3 better. The CDR3 totals 16 residues. Germline CDR1 and CDR2: SGHVT and SQSDAQ. CDR3 in DNA: TGTGCCAGCAGCTCTCTATGGACAGGCGCAAGCGATACGCAGTATTTT. It encodes CASSSLWTGASDTQYF.